This T cell receptor beta chain came from a study of T cell responses to AZD1222 COVID-19 vaccine. Whole-study context: Combined were second doses at about 4 or about 12 weeks.

The germline V gene has CDR1 LGHNA and CDR2 YSLEER. The V and J ends lost 0 bases and 6 bases respectively, with 18 bases between them. This CDR3 comprises 17 residues. In the case of this clone: Its antigen is unidentified.

Study-wide points: In the spike-specific TCR repertoire, nearly half reportedly target unmutated variant regions.

Sequenced by immunoSEQ multiplex PCR; TCRdb stores in-frame clones only, minus some. In the table there are about 190,000 clones, approximately 91% of which are singletons. This chain joins TRBV4-3 and TRBJ2-4; D perhaps matches TRBD1 (5 bases). This TCR was sampled from an adult in good health. This specimen consisted of peripheral blood, obtained on day 0 of AZD1222 vaccination. The CDR3 DNA sequence: TGCGCCAGCAGCCAAGAATCTGTGTCATGGGGCCGAAACATTCAGTACTTC. Translation: CASSQESVSWGRNIQYF.